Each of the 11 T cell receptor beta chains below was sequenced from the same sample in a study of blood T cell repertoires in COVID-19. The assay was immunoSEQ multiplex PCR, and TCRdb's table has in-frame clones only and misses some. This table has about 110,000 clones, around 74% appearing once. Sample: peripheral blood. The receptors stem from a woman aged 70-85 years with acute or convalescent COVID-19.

The CDR3 region is CASSQETGFVGTEAFF. The CDR3, as DNA: TGTGCCAGCAGCCAAGAAACAGGTTTCGTTGGCACTGAAGCTTTCTTT. This chain uses TRBV3-1 (or the pseudogene TRBV3-2) with TRBJ1-1, with D possibly matching TRBD1 (5 bases). This CDR3 has 16 amino acids. The germline V gene encodes CDR1 LGHDT and CDR2 YNNKEL (reference sequence). V gave up 0 bases and J gave up 4 bases, with 15 bases separating them.

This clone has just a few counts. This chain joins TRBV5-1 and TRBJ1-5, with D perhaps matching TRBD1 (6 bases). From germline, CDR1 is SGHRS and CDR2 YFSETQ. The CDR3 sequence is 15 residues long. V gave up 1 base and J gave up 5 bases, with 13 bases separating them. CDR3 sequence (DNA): TGCGCCAGCAGCTTGCGTTCAGGGGTGGATCAGCCCCAGCATTTT. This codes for CASSLRSGVDQPQHF.

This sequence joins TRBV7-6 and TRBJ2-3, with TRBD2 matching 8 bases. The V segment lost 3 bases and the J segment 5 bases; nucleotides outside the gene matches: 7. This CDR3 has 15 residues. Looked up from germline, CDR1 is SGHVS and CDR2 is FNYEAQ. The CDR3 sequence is CASSLVGGAGDTQYF. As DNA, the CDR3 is TGTGCCAGCAGCTTGGTCGGGGGGGCAGGAGATACGCAGTATTTT. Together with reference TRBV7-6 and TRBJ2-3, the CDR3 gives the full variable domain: GAGVSQSPRYKVTKRGQDVALRCDPISGHVSLYWYRQALGQGPEFLTYFNYEAQQDKSGLPNDRFSAERPEGSISTLTIQRTEQRDSAMYRCASSLVGGAGDTQYFGPGTRLTVL.

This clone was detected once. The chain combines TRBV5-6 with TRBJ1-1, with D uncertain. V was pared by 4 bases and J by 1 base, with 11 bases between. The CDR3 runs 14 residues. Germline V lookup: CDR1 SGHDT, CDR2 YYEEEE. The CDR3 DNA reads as TGTGCCAGCAGCCCTCCGGGTCAGAACACTGAAGCTTTCTTT. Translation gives CASSPPGQNTEAFF.

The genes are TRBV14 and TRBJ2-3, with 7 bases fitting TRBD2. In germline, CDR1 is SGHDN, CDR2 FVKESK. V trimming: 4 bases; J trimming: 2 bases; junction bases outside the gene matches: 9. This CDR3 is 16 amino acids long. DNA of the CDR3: TGTGCCAGCAGCCCGAGCGGGGTAACCTACACAGATACGCAGTATTTT. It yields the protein CASSPSGVTYTDTQYF.

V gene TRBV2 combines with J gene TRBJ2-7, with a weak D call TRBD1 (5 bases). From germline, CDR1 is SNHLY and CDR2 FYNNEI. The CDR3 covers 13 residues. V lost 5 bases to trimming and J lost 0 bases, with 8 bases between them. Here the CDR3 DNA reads TGTGCCAGCAGTCGACAGAGCTCCTACGAGCAGTACTTC. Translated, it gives CASSRQSSYEQYF.

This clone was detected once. In nucleotides, the CDR3 is TGCGCCAGCAGCGACCGGACAGGGCCCTACGAGCAGTACTTC. This sequence encodes CASSDRTGPYEQYF. This chain connects TRBV5-1 to TRBJ2-7, with 8 bases matching TRBD1. CDR1 SGHRS and CDR2 YFSETQ come from the germline V gene. The CDR3 runs to 14 residues. After removal of 4 bases from V and 2 bases from J, the junction contained 5 bases not matched to a gene.

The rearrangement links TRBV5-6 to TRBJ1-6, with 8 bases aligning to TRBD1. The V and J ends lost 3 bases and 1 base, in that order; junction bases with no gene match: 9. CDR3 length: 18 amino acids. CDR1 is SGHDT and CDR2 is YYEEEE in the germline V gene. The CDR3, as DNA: TGTGCCAGCAGCTCCCTAACAGGGGGTTCTTCCTATAATTCACCCCTCCACTTT. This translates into CASSSLTGGSSYNSPLHF.

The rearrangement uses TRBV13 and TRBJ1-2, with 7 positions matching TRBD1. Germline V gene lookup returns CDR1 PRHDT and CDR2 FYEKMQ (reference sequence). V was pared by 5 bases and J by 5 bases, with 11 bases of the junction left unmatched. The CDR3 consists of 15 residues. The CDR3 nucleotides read TGTGCCAGCAGCCAGCACTTAGGGGGCCTTTATGGCTACACCTTC. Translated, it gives CASSQHLGGLYGYTF.

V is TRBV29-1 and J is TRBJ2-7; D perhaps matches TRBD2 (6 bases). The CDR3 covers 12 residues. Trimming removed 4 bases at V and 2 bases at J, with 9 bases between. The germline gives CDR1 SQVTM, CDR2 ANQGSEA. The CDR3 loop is CSVGRGTYEQYF. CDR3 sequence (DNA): TGCAGCGTTGGGAGGGGAACCTACGAGCAGTACTTC.

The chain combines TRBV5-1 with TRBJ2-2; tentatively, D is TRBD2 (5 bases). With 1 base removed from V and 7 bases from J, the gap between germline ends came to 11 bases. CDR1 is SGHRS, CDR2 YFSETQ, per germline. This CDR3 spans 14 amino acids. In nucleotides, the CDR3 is TGCGCCAGCAGCTTGTTACTAGTCGGCGGGGAGCTGTTTTTT. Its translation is CASSLLLVGGELFF.